This TCR beta chain was sequenced for a study of blood T cell repertoires in COVID-19. Looking at the study overall: COVID-19 samples from acute and convalescent phases originated in the United States, Italy and Spain.

This clone has only one observation. Enrollment of patients from Seattle took place during active infection, with longitudinal follow-up. The CDR3 runs to 14 residues. Looked up from germline, CDR1 is SEHNR and CDR2 is FQNEAQ (reference sequence). V lost 1 base and J 4 bases, leaving 10 bases between the germline ends. Study processing details: Reference gene primer amplification gave nucleated cell count estimates. The data were produced by immunoSEQ multiplex PCR, yet TCRdb's version contains in-frame clones alone and is incomplete. V and J calls and clone size are given by that table; D and trimming were obtained from the DNA. The sample includes under 250,000 clones, more than 75% seen only once; the top ten take approximately 5.2%.

This TCR was sampled from a woman between 65 and 79 years old with COVID-19, enrolled during active disease. Sequencing was performed on peripheral blood. The chain links TRBV7-9 to TRBJ1-1; D possibly corresponds to TRBD1 (5 bases). This CDR3 reads CASSLVQGITEAFF. The CDR3 DNA reads TGTGCCAGCAGCTTAGTTCAGGGTATCACTGAAGCTTTCTTT.